This T cell receptor beta chain was documented in a study of blood T cell repertoires in COVID-19. About the research overall: The study drew acute and convalescent COVID-19 samples from the United States, Italy and Spain. From T cells, B-cell-depleted T cells, or PBMCs came the material, which was cDNA or gDNA.

Original analysis: Amplifying reference gene primers gave estimates of nucleated cell counts. Here immunoSEQ multiplex PCR was the method, and the copy in TCRdb shows in-frame clones only, minus some. The DNA gave D and trimming, while V, J and clone size come from that table. The table records over 200,000 clones, over 80% of them present only once. The CDR3 runs to 15 residues. Trimming took 3 bases from V and 5 from J; bases not matched to a gene: 9. Germline V lookup: CDR1 SGHDN, CDR2 FVKESK. The V and J genes are TRBV14 and TRBJ1-1, with 7 bases that match TRBD1. This clonotype was sampled from a human donor in a cohort sampled during active COVID-19. Input material: peripheral blood. CDR3 nucleotide sequence: TGTGCCAGCAGCCACCGCACAGGGGTGGGTACTGAAGCTTTCTTT. This translates into CASSHRTGVGTEAFF.